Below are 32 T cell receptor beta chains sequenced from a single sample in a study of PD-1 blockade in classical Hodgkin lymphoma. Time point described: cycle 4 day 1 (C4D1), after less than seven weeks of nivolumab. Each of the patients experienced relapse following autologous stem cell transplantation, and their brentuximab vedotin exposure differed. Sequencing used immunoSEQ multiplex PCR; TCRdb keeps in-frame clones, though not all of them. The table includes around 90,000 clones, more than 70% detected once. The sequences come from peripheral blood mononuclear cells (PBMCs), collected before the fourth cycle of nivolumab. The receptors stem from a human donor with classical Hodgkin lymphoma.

The CDR3 protein is CSVEDKQRGGGVNEQFF. CDR3 DNA: TGCAGCGTTGAAGATAAGCAGAGAGGAGGGGGGGTCAATGAGCAGTTCTTC. The chain links TRBV29-1 to TRBJ2-1, with D maybe TRBD2 (7 bases). The germline V and J ends were trimmed by 0 bases and 6 bases, with 21 bases remaining between them. CDR3 length: 17 residues. CDR1 and CDR2 from the germline V gene are SQVTM and ANQGSEA.

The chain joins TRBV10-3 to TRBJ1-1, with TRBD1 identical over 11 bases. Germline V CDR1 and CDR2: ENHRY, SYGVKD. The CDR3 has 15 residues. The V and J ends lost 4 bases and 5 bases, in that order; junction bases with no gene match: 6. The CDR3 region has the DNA TGTGCCATCAGTGGGACAGGGGGCGCATGGACTGAAGCTTTCTTT. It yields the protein CAISGTGGAWTEAFF.

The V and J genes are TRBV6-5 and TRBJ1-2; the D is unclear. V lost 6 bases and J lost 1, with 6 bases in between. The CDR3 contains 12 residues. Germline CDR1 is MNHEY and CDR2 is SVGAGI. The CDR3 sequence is CASSRDNYGYTF. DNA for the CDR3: TGTGCCAGCAGCCGCGATAACTATGGCTACACCTTC.

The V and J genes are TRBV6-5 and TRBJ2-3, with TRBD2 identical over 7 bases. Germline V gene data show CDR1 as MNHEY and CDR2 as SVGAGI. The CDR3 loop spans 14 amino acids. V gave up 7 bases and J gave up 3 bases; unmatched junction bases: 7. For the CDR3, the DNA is TGTGCCAGCATCTCCCGGGGGGATACAGATACGCAGTATTTT. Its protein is CASISRGDTDTQYF.

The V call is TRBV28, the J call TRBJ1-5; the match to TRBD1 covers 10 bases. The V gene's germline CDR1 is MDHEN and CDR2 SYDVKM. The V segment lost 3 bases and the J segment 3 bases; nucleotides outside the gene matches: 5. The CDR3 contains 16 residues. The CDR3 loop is CASSFGTGVFNQPQHF. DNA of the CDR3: TGTGCCAGCAGTTTTGGGACAGGGGTTTTCAATCAGCCCCAGCATTTT.

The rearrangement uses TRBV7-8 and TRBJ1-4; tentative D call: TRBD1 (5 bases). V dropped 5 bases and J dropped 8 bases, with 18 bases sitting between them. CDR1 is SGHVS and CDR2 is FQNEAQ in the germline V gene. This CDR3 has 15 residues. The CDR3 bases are TGTGCCAGCAGCACGCGTCATCTAGGGACCGAAAAACTGTTTTTT. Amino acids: CASSTRHLGTEKLFF.

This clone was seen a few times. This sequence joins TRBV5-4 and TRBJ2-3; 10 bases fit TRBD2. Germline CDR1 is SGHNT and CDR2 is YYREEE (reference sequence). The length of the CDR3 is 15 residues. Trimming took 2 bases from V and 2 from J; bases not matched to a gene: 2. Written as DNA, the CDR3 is TGTGCCAGCAGCTTAACTAGCGGGAACACAGATACGCAGTATTTT. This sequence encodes CASSLTSGNTDTQYF.

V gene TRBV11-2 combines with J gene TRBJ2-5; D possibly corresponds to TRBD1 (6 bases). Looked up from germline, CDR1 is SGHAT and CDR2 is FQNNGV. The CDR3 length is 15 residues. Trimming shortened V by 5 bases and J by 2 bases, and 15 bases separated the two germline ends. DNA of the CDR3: TGTGCCAGCAGCCCCGACAGGATCTCACAAGAGACCCAGTACTTC. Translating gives CASSPDRISQETQYF. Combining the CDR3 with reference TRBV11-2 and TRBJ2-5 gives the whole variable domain EAGVAQSPRYKIIEKRQSVAFWCNPISGHATLYWYQQILGQGPKLLIQFQNNGVVDDSQLPKDRFSAERLKGVDSTLKIQPAKLEDSAVYLCASSPDRISQETQYFGPGTRLLVL.

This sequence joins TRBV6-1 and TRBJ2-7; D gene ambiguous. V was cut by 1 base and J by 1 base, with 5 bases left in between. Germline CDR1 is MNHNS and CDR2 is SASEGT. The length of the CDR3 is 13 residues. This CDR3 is CASSEVHSYEQYF. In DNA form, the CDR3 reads TGTGCCAGCAGTGAAGTACATTCCTACGAGCAGTACTTC.

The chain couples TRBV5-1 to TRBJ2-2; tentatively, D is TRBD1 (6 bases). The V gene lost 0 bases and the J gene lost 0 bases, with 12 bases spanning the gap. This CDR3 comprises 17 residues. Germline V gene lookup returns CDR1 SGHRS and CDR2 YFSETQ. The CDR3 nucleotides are TGCGCCAGCAGCTTGGATGTGAACAGGGCGAACACCGGGGAGCTGTTTTTT. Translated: CASSLDVNRANTGELFF.

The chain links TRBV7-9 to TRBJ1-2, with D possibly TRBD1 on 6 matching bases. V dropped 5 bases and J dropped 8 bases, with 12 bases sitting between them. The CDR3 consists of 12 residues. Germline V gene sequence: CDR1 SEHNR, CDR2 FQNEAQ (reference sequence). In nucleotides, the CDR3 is TGTGCCAGCAGCCTGACAGGAGAGGGCTACACCTTC. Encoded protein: CASSLTGEGYTF.

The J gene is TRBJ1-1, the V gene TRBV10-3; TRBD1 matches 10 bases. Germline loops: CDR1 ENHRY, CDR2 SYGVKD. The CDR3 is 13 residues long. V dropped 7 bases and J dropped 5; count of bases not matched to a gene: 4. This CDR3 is CAINMDRGTEAFF. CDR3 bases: TGTGCCATCAATATGGACAGGGGGACTGAAGCTTTCTTT.

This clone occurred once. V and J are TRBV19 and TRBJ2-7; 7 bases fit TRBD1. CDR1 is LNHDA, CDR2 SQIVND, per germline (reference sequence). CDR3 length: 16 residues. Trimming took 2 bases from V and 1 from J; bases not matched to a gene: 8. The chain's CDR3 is CASSISPGDSSYEQYF. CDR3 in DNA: TGTGCCAGTAGTATAAGCCCCGGGGACAGTTCCTACGAGCAGTACTTC.

CDR3 region: CASSFGDRGLGGTEAFF. CDR3 nucleotides: TGTGCCAGCAGCTTTGGGGACAGGGGGCTCGGTGGCACTGAAGCTTTCTTT. The chain employs TRBV5-5 and TRBJ1-1, with 12 bases lining up with TRBD1. With 2 bases clipped from V and 4 bases from J, the junction kept 9 bases outside the gene matches. CDR3 length: 17 amino acids. Germline assignment: CDR1 SGHKS and CDR2 YYEKEE (reference sequence).

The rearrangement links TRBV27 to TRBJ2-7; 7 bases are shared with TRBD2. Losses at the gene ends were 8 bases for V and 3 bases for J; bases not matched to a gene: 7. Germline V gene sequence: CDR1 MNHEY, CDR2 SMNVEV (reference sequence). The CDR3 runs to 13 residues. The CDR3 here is CASGRATNYEQYF. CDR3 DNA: TGTGCCAGCGGGAGGGCTACAAACTACGAGCAGTACTTC.

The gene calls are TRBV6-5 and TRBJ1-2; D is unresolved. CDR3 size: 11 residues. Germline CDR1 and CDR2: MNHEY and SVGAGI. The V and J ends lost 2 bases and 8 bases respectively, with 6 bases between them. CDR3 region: CASSYGGGYTF. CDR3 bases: TGTGCCAGCAGTTACGGAGGCGGCTACACCTTC.

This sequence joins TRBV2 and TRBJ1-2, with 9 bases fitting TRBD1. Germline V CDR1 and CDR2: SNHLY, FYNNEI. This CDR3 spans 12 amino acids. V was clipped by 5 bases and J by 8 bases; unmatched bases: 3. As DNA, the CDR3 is TGTGCCAGCAGTTGGGACAGGGACGGCTACACCTTC. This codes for CASSWDRDGYTF.

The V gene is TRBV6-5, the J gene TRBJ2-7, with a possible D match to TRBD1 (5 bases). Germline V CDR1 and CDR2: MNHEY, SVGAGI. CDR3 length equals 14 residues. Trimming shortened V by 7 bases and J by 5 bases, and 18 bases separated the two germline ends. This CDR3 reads CASTTRGPGNEQYF. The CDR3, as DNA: TGTGCCAGCACCACCAGAGGCCCAGGGAACGAGCAGTACTTC.

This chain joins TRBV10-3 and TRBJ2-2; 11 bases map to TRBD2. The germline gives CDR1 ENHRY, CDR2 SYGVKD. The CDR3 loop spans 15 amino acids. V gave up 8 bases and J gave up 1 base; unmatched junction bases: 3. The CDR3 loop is CAIRTSGGNTGELFF. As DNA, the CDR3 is TGTGCCATCCGAACTAGCGGGGGGAACACCGGGGAGCTGTTTTTT.

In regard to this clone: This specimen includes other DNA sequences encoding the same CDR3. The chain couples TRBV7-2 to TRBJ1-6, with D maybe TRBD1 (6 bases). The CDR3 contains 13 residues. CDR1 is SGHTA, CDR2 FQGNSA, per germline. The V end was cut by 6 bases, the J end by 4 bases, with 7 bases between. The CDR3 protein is CASSTGYNSPLHF. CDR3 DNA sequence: TGTGCCAGCAGTACAGGGTATAATTCACCCCTCCACTTT.

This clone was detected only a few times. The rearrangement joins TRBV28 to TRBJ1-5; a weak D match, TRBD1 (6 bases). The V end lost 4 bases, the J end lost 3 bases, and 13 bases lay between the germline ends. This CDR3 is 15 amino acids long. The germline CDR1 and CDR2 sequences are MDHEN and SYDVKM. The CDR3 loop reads CASSWGGDANQPQHF. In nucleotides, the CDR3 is TGTGCCAGCAGTTGGGGGGGCGATGCCAATCAGCCCCAGCATTTT.

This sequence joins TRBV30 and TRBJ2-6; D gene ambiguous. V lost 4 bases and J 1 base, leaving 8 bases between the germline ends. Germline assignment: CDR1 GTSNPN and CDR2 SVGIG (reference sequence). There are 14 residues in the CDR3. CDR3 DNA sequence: TGTGCCTGGACTTTTGGGTCTGGGGCCAACGTCCTGACTTTC. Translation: CAWTFGSGANVLTF.

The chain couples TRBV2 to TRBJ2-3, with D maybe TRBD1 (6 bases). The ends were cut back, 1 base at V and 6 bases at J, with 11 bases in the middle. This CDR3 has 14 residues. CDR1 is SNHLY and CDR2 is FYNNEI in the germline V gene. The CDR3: CASSEVTGLDTQYF. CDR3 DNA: TGTGCCAGCAGTGAAGTTACAGGGTTGGATACGCAGTATTTT.

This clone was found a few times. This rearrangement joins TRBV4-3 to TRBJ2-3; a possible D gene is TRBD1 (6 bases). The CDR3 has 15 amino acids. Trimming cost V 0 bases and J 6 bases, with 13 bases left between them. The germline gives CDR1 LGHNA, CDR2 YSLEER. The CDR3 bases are TGCGCCAGCAGCCAAGAGGGGGCGAGGGGTGATACGCAGTATTTT. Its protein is CASSQEGARGDTQYF.

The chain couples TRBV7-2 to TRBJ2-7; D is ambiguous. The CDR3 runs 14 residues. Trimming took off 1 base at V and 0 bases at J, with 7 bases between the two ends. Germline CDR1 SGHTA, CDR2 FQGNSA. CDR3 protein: CASSLVANSYEQYF. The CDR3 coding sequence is TGTGCCAGCAGCTTAGTCGCGAACTCCTACGAGCAGTACTTC.

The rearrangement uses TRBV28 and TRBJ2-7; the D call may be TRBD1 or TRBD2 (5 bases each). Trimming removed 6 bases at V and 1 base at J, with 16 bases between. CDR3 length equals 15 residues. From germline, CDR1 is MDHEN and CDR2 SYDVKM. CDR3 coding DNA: TGTGCCAGCAGGCCAGCCGGGACCGGGTCCTACGAGCAGTACTTC. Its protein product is CASRPAGTGSYEQYF.

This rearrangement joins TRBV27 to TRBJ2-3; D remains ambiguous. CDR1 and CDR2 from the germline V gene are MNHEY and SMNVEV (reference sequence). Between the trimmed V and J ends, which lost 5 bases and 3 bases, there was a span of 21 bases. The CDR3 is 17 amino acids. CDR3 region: CASSTMGSSQVTDTQYF. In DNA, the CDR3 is TGTGCCAGCAGTACTATGGGGTCTAGTCAGGTAACAGATACGCAGTATTTT.

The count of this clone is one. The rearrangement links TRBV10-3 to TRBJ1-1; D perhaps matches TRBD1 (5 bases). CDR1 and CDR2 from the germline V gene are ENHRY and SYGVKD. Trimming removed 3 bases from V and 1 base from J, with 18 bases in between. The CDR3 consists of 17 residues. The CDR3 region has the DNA TGTGCCATCAGTGACCGTGACCGGTGGGACGGGAACACTGAAGCTTTCTTT. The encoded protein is CAISDRDRWDGNTEAFF.

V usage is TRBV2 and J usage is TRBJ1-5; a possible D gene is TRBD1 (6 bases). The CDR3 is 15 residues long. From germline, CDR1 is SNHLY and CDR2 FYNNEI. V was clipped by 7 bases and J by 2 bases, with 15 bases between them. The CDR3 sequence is CASMHEQGGNQPQHF. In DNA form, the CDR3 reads TGTGCCAGCATGCACGAACAGGGAGGCAATCAGCCCCAGCATTTT.

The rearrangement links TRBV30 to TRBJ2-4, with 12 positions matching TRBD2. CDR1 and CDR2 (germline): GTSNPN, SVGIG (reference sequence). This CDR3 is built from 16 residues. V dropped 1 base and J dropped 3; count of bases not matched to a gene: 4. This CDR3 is CAWSGTSGNHKNIQYF. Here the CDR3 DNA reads TGTGCCTGGAGTGGGACTAGCGGGAATCACAAAAACATTCAGTACTTC.

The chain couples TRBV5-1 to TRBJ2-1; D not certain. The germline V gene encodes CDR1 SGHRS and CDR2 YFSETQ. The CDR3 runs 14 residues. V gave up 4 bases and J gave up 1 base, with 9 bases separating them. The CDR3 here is CASSGGESYNEQFF. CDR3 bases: TGCGCCAGCAGCGGTGGAGAATCCTACAATGAGCAGTTCTTC.

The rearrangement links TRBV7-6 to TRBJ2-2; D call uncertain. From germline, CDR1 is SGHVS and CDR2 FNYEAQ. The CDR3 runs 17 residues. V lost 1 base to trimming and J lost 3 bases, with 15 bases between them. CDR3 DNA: TGTGCCAGCAGCTTAGGGCCTGATGAGAAACACACCGGGGAGCTGTTTTTT. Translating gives CASSLGPDEKHTGELFF.